A single sample gave rise to the 5 T cell receptor beta chains below, sequenced in a study of blood T cells in healthy people across ages (dated by TCRdb to the mid-2010s). Libraries came from 5' RACE. This sample was sequenced with an Illumina HiSeq 2500. A second roughly 7 to 12 cycle PCR used a sample-barcoded 5' primer and a J-beta primer mix. Using fastp trimming at Q25 and MiXCR clonotype assembly, TCRdb reanalyzed the public sequencing data and kept in-frame beta chains. Rows are combined by CDR3 protein, so each entry shows the most common genes and DNA. In all, the sample holds more than 550,000 distinct CDR3 sequences, and 22% of those were seen once. The ten largest clonotypes hold around 22% of the sample. The material sequenced was blood. These receptors were collected from a man between 65 and 85 years old in good health.

The count of this clonotype is one. The chain has TRBV15 and TRBJ2-7; D not certain. V lost 6 bases and J 0 bases, leaving 9 bases between the germline ends. The CDR3 totals 13 residues. Germline loops: CDR1 LNHNV, CDR2 YYDKDF (reference sequence). In DNA form, the CDR3 reads TGTGCCACCAGAAAGGACCACTCCTACGAGCAGTACTTC. This sequence encodes CATRKDHSYEQYF. The full variable domain, in which reference TRBV15 and TRBJ2-7 provide the parts outside the CDR3, is DAMVIQNPRYQVTQFGKPVTLSCSQTLNHNVMYWYQQKSSQAPKLLFHYYDKDFNNEADTPDNFQSRRPNTSFCFLDIRSPGLGDTAMYLCATRKDHSYEQYFGPGTRLTVT.

The V call is TRBV7-9, the J call TRBJ2-5; D tentatively reads TRBD1 or TRBD2 (5 bases each). Judging by the DNA end, TRBJ2-7 fits better; the J call may be wrong. The length of the CDR3 is 13 residues. The germline V gene encodes CDR1 SEHNR and CDR2 FQNEAQ (reference sequence). CDR3 sequence: CASSFGGVYEQYV. Here the CDR3 DNA reads TGTGCCAGCAGCTTTGGGGGTGTCTACGAGCAGTACGTC.

This clonotype has only a few counts. The CDR3 spells CASSSGQGMGTNEQFF. CDR3 nucleotides: TGTGCCAGCAGTTCCGGACAGGGGATGGGGACCAATGAGCAGTTCTTC. The chain couples TRBV12-3 or TRBV12-4 to TRBJ2-7, with 9 nucleotides matching TRBD1. The J call is uncertain, as TRBJ2-1 better fits the DNA end. The CDR3 is made up of 16 amino acids.

The chain has TRBV7-2 and TRBJ2-5; 8 nucleotides line up with TRBD1. The CDR3 loop spans 14 amino acids. In germline, CDR1 is SGHTA, CDR2 FQGNSA. The V and J ends lost 9 bases and 1 base, in that order; junction bases with no gene match: 7. CDR3 loop: CASQADRAQETQYF. In nucleotides, the CDR3 is TGTGCCAGTCAAGCGGACAGGGCCCAAGAGACCCAGTACTTC. Together with reference TRBV7-2 and TRBJ2-5, the CDR3 gives the full variable domain: GAGVSQSPSNKVTEKGKDVELRCDPISGHTALYWYRQSLGQGLEFLIYFQGNSAPDKSGLPSDRFSAERTGGSVSTLTIQRTQQEDSAVYLCASQADRAQETQYFGPGTRLLVL.

The gene calls are TRBV7-9 and TRBJ1-6; D remains ambiguous. The CDR3 has 12 amino acids. Between the trimmed V and J ends, which lost 3 bases and 5 bases, there was a span of 2 bases. Germline V CDR1 and CDR2: SEHNR, FQNEAQ (reference sequence). In DNA, the CDR3 is TGTGCCAGCAGCTTCGATAATTCACCCCTCCACTTT. It specifies CASSFDNSPLHF. Complete variable domain (other parts from reference TRBV7-9 and TRBJ1-6): DTGVSQNPRHKITKRGQNVTFRCDPISEHNRLYWYRQTLGQGPEFLTYFQNEAQLEKSRLLSDRFSAERPKGSFSTLEIQRTEQGDSAMYLCASSFDNSPLHFGNGTRLTVT.